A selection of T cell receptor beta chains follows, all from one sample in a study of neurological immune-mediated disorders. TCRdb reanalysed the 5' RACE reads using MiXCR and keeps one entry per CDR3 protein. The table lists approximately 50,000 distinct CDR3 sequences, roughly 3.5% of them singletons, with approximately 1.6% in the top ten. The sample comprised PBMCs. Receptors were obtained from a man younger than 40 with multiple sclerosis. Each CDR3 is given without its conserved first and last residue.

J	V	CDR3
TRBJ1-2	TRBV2	ASSIRQGPNYGYT
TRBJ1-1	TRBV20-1	SARDLMWTEAF
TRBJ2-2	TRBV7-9	ASRGLQNTGELF
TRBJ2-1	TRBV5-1	ASSLAPSYNEQF
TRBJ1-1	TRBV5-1	ASSPGMNTEAF
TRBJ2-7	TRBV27	ASSLTGGDRAYEQY
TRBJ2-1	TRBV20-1	SAPGRRTLVEQF
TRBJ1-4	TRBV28	ASSPGTGMGLF
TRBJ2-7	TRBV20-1	SASDRGTGYEQY
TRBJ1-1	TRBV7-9	ASSSGVNTEAF
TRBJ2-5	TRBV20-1	SASGINQETQY
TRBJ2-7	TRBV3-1	ASSQVQTSSEQY
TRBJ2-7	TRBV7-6	ASSFAVSYEQY
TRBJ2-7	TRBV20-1	SASRDSRQEQY
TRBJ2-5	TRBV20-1	SARVMGLAEETQY
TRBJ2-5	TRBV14	ASSQDNHETQY
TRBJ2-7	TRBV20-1	SASQPRNYEQY
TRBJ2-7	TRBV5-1	ASSREQAAYEQY
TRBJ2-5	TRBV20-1	SASRPSGGKETQY
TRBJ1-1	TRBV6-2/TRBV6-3	ASSDSTRNFMNTEAF
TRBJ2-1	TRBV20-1	SARELEGTSYGGPGDEQF
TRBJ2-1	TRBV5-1	ASSVNGYNEQF
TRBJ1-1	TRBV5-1	ASNVQDPNTEAF